Each of the 16 T cell receptor beta chains below was sequenced from the same sample in a study of cytotoxic CD8 clonotypes in ibrutinib-treated CLL. TCRdb's copy holds only in-frame clones and misses some; the assay was immunoSEQ multiplex PCR. The sample carries hundreds of thousands of clones, 70% recorded once. Sequencing was performed on PBMCs, taken after 24 months of ibrutinib treatment. The receptors were gathered from a human donor with chronic lymphocytic leukemia.

The V call is TRBV9, the J call TRBJ1-2; D is unclear. The CDR3 runs to 13 residues. Germline V CDR1 and CDR2: SGDLS, YYNGEE. The V end lost 0 bases, the J end lost 6 bases, and 9 bases lay between the germline ends. CDR3 nucleotide sequence: TGTGCCAGCAGCGTAGTGGGAACAAATGGCTACACCTTC. Its translation: CASSVVGTNGYTF.

This clone was observed a few times. V and J are TRBV7-9 and TRBJ1-2, with 8 bases fitting TRBD1. The CDR3 extends over 18 amino acids. Germline CDR1 SEHNR, CDR2 FQNEAQ (reference sequence). Losses at the gene ends were 4 bases for V and 3 bases for J; bases not matched to a gene: 16. The CDR3 nucleotides read TGTGCCAGCAGCTATCTCGGGACAGGCCACTTCATTGACTATGGCTACACCTTC. It yields the protein CASSYLGTGHFIDYGYTF.

The chain combines TRBV6-1 with TRBJ1-1; 9 nucleotides align to TRBD1. CDR3 length equals 15 residues. Per the germline V gene, CDR1 is MNHNS and CDR2 is SASEGT. Losses at the gene ends were 5 bases for V and 1 base for J; bases not matched to a gene: 5. The CDR3: CASSTGGNWNTEAFF. CDR3 nucleotides: TGTGCCAGCAGTACAGGGGGCAATTGGAACACTGAAGCTTTCTTT.

The rearrangement joins TRBV19 to TRBJ2-7; D is unresolved. CDR3 length: 14 amino acids. Per germline, CDR1 LNHDA and CDR2 SQIVND (reference sequence). Trimming cost V 3 bases and J 3 bases, with 12 bases left between them. CDR3 sequence: CASSMGAHDYEQYF. The CDR3 nucleotides are TGTGCCAGTAGTATGGGTGCCCATGACTACGAGCAGTACTTC.

The gene calls are TRBV7-2 and TRBJ2-7, with D possibly matching TRBD2 (6 bases). This CDR3 has 14 residues. The V end lost 5 bases, the J end lost 7 bases, and 18 bases lay between the germline ends. Germline values: CDR1 SGHTA, CDR2 FQGNSA. The CDR3 reads CASSPVAVLGEQYF. The DNA of the CDR3 is TGTGCCAGCAGCCCGGTAGCGGTGCTTGGGGAGCAGTACTTC. Full variable domain (missing parts from reference TRBV7-2 and TRBJ2-7): GAGVSQSPSNKVTEKGKDVELRCDPISGHTALYWYRQSLGQGLEFLIYFQGNSAPDKSGLPSDRFSAERTGGSVSTLTIQRTQQEDSAVYLCASSPVAVLGEQYFGPGTRLTVT.

CDR3 nucleotide sequence: TGTGCCACCACAGCTAGCGGCGAGCAGTACTTC. It codes for CATTASGEQYF. The chain is built from TRBV7-9 and TRBJ2-7, with TRBD2 matching 7 bases. The CDR3 runs 11 residues. With V trimmed by 10 bases and J by 6 bases, 6 bases remained unmatched. CDR1 is SEHNR and CDR2 is FQNEAQ in the germline V gene (reference sequence). Combining the CDR3 with reference TRBV7-9 and TRBJ2-7 gives the whole variable domain DTGVSQNPRHKITKRGQNVTFRCDPISEHNRLYWYRQTLGQGPEFLTYFQNEAQLEKSRLLSDRFSAERPKGSFSTLEIQRTEQGDSAMYLCATTASGEQYFGPGTRLTVT.

The chain combines TRBV4-2 with TRBJ2-1; 9 nucleotides align to TRBD1. The CDR3 runs to 16 residues. In germline, CDR1 is LGHNA, CDR2 YNFKEQ. V dropped 4 bases and J dropped 7; count of bases not matched to a gene: 11. This chain's CDR3 is CASSPPSTGGRNEQFF. Written as DNA, the CDR3 is TGTGCCAGCAGCCCCCCTTCGACAGGGGGTCGTAATGAGCAGTTCTTC.

This rearrangement joins TRBV25-1 to TRBJ2-7, with D maybe TRBD1 (5 bases). CDR1 MGHDK and CDR2 SYGVNS come from the germline V gene. The CDR3 contains 12 residues. V lost 5 bases and J 7 bases, leaving 12 bases between the germline ends. The CDR3 DNA reads as TGTGCCAGCAGTATCTGGGGCGAGGAGCAGTACTTC. Translation gives CASSIWGEEQYF.

V and J are TRBV5-1 and TRBJ2-1; the D gene is possibly TRBD2 (7 bases). CDR1 and CDR2 (germline): SGHRS, YFSETQ. Trimming shortened V by 4 bases and J by 7 bases, and 18 bases separated the two germline ends. The CDR3 consists of 15 residues. Written as DNA, the CDR3 is TGCGCCAGCAGCCTGGACAGCGGGGCCGGTAATGAGCAGTTCTTC. This codes for CASSLDSGAGNEQFF.

The rearrangement uses TRBV14 and TRBJ2-1, with 10 nucleotides matching TRBD1. The CDR3 is 16 residues long. Per germline, CDR1 SGHDN and CDR2 FVKESK. With V trimmed by 4 bases and J by 2 bases, 5 bases remained unmatched. The CDR3 here is CASSRPGTGAYNEQFF. The CDR3 DNA sequence: TGTGCCAGCAGCCGGCCGGGGACAGGGGCCTACAATGAGCAGTTCTTC.

The chain is built from TRBV28 and TRBJ1-1; possibly TRBD1 for D (6 bases). The V gene's germline CDR1 is MDHEN and CDR2 SYDVKM. The CDR3 sequence is 14 residues long. V dropped 8 bases and J dropped 0 bases, with 13 bases sitting between them. The CDR3 region is CASLGAAMNTEAFF. In DNA, the CDR3 is TGTGCCAGCTTGGGGGCAGCAATGAACACTGAAGCTTTCTTT.

This clone was detected once. This rearrangement joins TRBV18 to TRBJ2-7; TRBD1 matches 9 bases. The CDR3 has 14 residues. J lost 5 bases, V lost 6 bases, and 8 bases had no gene match. Germline-derived CDR1 and CDR2 are KGHSH and LQKENI. CDR3: CASSPGQGGDEQYF. The CDR3 nucleotides are TGTGCCAGCTCCCCGGGACAGGGAGGCGACGAGCAGTACTTC.

The V and J genes are TRBV4-1 and TRBJ2-3; TRBD2 agrees at 13 bases. Trimming removed 4 bases from V and 5 bases from J; junction bases left unmatched: 6. CDR1 is MGHRA, CDR2 YSYEKL, per germline. The CDR3 has 16 residues. CDR3 sequence reads: CASSPTSGRLGDTQYF. The CDR3 DNA reads TGCGCCAGCAGCCCGACTAGCGGGAGGCTGGGAGATACGCAGTATTTT.

In nucleotides, the CDR3 is TGCAGCGTTGAAGTTGGGGGCACTGAAGCTTTCTTT. Amino acids: CSVEVGGTEAFF. The gene calls are TRBV29-1 and TRBJ1-1, with D perhaps matching TRBD1 (5 bases). V was cut by 1 base and J by 4 bases, with 7 bases left in between. The CDR3 has 12 amino acids. Germline V lookup: CDR1 SQVTM, CDR2 ANQGSEA.

This clone was found once. The CDR3 region has the DNA TGTGCCAGCTCACCAGGACTAGCTCAAGTAGATACGCAGTATTTT. Protein sequence: CASSPGLAQVDTQYF. The chain carries TRBV18 and TRBJ2-3; 8 positions match TRBD2. From germline, CDR1 is KGHSH and CDR2 LQKENI. The ends lost 2 bases at V and 5 bases at J; junction bases unmatched: 6. The CDR3 covers 15 residues.

This chain connects TRBV30 to TRBJ2-2; the D is unclear. The germline CDR1 and CDR2 sequences are GTSNPN and SVGIG (reference sequence). V lost 0 bases and J lost 1, with 6 bases in between. This CDR3 contains 14 residues. CDR3 in DNA: TGTGCCTGGAGTGTTTCCCTGAACACCGGGGAGCTGTTTTTT. Its translation is CAWSVSLNTGELFF.